The 31 T cell receptor beta chains below come from one sample, sequenced in a study of T cells in Graves' hyperthyroidism and ophthalmopathy. The CDR3 regions of TCR beta were amplified from RNA transcripts. Initially, a first-round RT-PCR of the TCR CDR3 employed the HTBI primer set. TCRdb used MiXCR to reprocess the multiplex PCR reads, holding one entry per CDR3 protein. This table has 500,000 to 600,000 distinct CDR3 sequences, roughly 46% appearing once. The specimen sequenced was peripheral blood or thyroid tissue (not recorded which). The source is an adult woman with Graves' disease, either hyperthyroidism or ophthalmopathy (not recorded which).

This clonotype occurred many times. Sequence at one end of the junction differs from germline and may be a read error. This chain connects TRBV5-1 to TRBJ1-1; D gene unclear. The germline CDR1 and CDR2 sequences are SGHRS and YFSETQ. The CDR3 extends over 12 amino acids. CDR3 in amino acids: CASSRLGTEAFF. The CDR3 nucleotides read TGTGCCAGCAGCCGCCTCGGCACTGAAGCTTTCTTT.

The count of this clonotype is one. The chain employs TRBV2 and TRBJ2-5; possible D gene TRBD2, 6 bases. The CDR3 totals 14 residues. Germline V lookup: CDR1 SNHLY, CDR2 FYNNEI. V dropped 6 bases and J dropped 5 bases, with 16 bases sitting between them. The CDR3 bases are TGTGCCAGCAGGGAACCGGGAGCTACCGAGACCCAGTACTTC. Translated, it gives CASREPGATETQYF.

The chain couples TRBV10-3 to TRBJ2-5; D could derive from TRBD1 or TRBD2 (5 bases each). The germline V gene has CDR1 ENHRY and CDR2 SYGVKD. V lost 2 bases and J 6 bases, leaving 10 bases between the germline ends. The CDR3 runs 13 residues. The CDR3 nucleotides read TGTGCCATCAGTGAGGAGGGGATGAAGACCCAGTACTTC. Translation: CAISEEGMKTQYF.

This chain links TRBV29-1 with TRBJ2-5; no firm D call. V lost 2 bases to trimming and J lost 3 bases, with 10 bases between them. CDR3 length: 13 amino acids. Germline lookup yields CDR1 SQVTM and CDR2 ANQGSEA. The chain's CDR3 is CSVERRREETQYF. CDR3 nucleotide sequence: TGCAGCGTTGAACGGAGAAGAGAAGAGACCCAGTACTTC.

The chain has TRBV4-3 and TRBJ2-5; D call uncertain. Trimming pared 6 bases from V and 5 bases from J, leaving 7 bases between. Germline V gene sequence: CDR1 LGHNA, CDR2 YSLEER. This CDR3 contains 11 residues. This chain's CDR3 is CASRSLETQYF. The CDR3 coding sequence is TGCGCCAGCAGAAGTTTGGAGACCCAGTACTTC.

This clonotype has a count of ten or more. This rearrangement joins TRBV5-1 to TRBJ2-5, with 9 bases identical to TRBD2. CDR1 and CDR2 from the germline V gene are SGHRS and YFSETQ. The junction had 10 bases not matched to a gene; V was cut back by 4 bases and J by 0 bases. This CDR3 region has 17 residues. CDR3: CASSLQPSGVYQETQYF. CDR3 bases: TGCGCCAGCAGCCTTCAACCTAGCGGGGTGTACCAAGAGACCCAGTACTTC.

For this clonotype: The missing conserved phenylalanine or tryptophan at the end of this CDR3 makes a read error likely. V gene TRBV29-1 combines with J gene TRBJ2-7, with D perhaps matching TRBD1 (5 bases). This CDR3 has 13 amino acids. The germline gives CDR1 SQVTM, CDR2 ANQGSEA. The chain's CDR3 is CSVGNRSSCEQYL. The CDR3 DNA is TGCAGCGTTGGAAACAGGAGCTCCTGCGAGCAGTACCTC.

Ten or more counts support this clonotype. This chain connects TRBV7-9 to TRBJ1-6, with D tentatively TRBD1 (6 bases). Trimming stripped 1 base from V and 6 bases from J, with 16 bases between. In germline, CDR1 is SEHNR, CDR2 FQNEAQ (reference sequence). The CDR3 sequence is 17 residues long. The CDR3 DNA is TGTGCCAGCAGCTTAGAGGAAACCGGGACAACTAATTCACCCCTCCACTTT. Protein sequence: CASSLEETGTTNSPLHF.

This clonotype occurred a few times. This sequence joins TRBV20-1 and TRBJ1-2; tentative D call: TRBD1 (5 bases). V lost 6 bases and J 8 bases, leaving 10 bases between the germline ends. This CDR3 has 10 amino acids. Germline V gene lookup returns CDR1 DFQATT and CDR2 SNEGSKA (reference sequence). CDR3 DNA: TGCAGTGCCACGTCAGGGGGCTACACCTTC. It codes for CSATSGGYTF.

The genes are TRBV14 and TRBJ2-2; 8 nucleotides align to TRBD1. Per germline, CDR1 SGHDN and CDR2 FVKESK. The CDR3 extends over 15 amino acids. After removal of 6 bases from V and 1 base from J, the junction contained 4 bases not matched to a gene. The CDR3 sequence is CASSDRGLNTGELFF. CDR3 sequence (DNA): TGTGCCAGCAGTGACAGGGGTTTGAACACCGGGGAGCTGTTTTTT.

At least ten counts were recorded for this clonotype. Here the CDR3 reads CSVRRDDYGYTF. The CDR3 coding sequence is TGCAGCGTTCGGAGGGACGACTATGGCTACACCTTC. The chain carries TRBV29-1 and TRBJ1-2; TRBD1 might be the D (5 bases). The CDR3 is made up of 12 amino acids. Germline loops: CDR1 SQVTM, CDR2 ANQGSEA. Trimming stripped 5 bases from V and 3 bases from J, with 10 bases between.

About this clonotype: This sequence may be a read error, since a much larger clone differs from it by one base. The chain uses TRBV6-5 and TRBJ1-2; D is undetermined. V lost 1 base, J lost 4 bases, and 7 bases lay in between. There are 13 residues in the CDR3. Per germline, CDR1 MNHEY and CDR2 SVGAGI. CDR3 residues: CASSYWTSYGYTF. CDR3 nucleotides: TGTGCCAGCAGTTACTGGACCTCCTATGGCTACACCTTC.

There are many counts of this clonotype. This chain uses TRBV6-5 with TRBJ2-7; D remains ambiguous. V dropped 0 bases and J dropped 2 bases, with 8 bases sitting between them. The CDR3 runs 14 residues. From germline, CDR1 is MNHEY and CDR2 SVGAGI. CDR3 coding DNA: TGTGCCAGCAGTTACTCCCGAAACCCCTACGAGCAGTACTTC. Its translation is CASSYSRNPYEQYF.

The chain couples TRBV20-1 to TRBJ2-5, with D perhaps TRBD1 or TRBD2 (5 bases each). Looked up from germline, CDR1 is DFQATT and CDR2 is SNEGSKA (reference sequence). The germline V and J ends were trimmed by 6 bases and 1 base, with 18 bases remaining between them. The CDR3 spans 15 residues. The CDR3 loop is CSATMGLRGQETQYF. DNA for the CDR3: TGCAGTGCCACCATGGGTCTGAGGGGCCAAGAGACCCAGTACTTC.

The J gene is TRBJ1-6, the V gene TRBV2; D perhaps matches TRBD1 (5 bases). This CDR3 contains 14 residues. Trimming took 7 bases from V and 5 from J, leaving 12 bases between them. CDR1 is SNHLY, CDR2 FYNNEI, per germline. CDR3 DNA sequence: TGTGCCAGCATACGGGACCGGAATAATTCACCCCTCCACTTT. It translates to CASIRDRNNSPLHF. Together with reference TRBV2 and TRBJ1-6, the CDR3 gives the full variable domain: EPEVTQTPSHQVTQMGQEVILRCVPISNHLYFYWYRQILGQKVEFLVSFYNNEISEKSEIFDDQFSVERPDGSNFTLKIRSTKLEDSAMYFCASIRDRNNSPLHFGNGTRLTVT.

This clonotype showed up just once. The chain employs TRBV2 and TRBJ2-2; TRBD1 aligns across 10 bases. The CDR3 covers 15 residues. The germline V gene encodes CDR1 SNHLY and CDR2 FYNNEI. J lost 5 bases, V lost 5 bases, and 5 bases had no gene match. The CDR3 sequence: CASSRLGQGTGELFF. Here the CDR3 DNA reads TGTGCCAGCAGTCGGTTGGGACAGGGGACCGGGGAGCTGTTTTTT.

This clonotype was seen many times. The chain employs TRBV6-1 and TRBJ2-6; D remains unclear. This CDR3 contains 13 residues. Deletions cut 11 bases from V and 0 bases from J, with 8 bases between. From germline, CDR1 is MNHNS and CDR2 SASEGT. The CDR3 region is CAGQHSGANVLTF. The DNA for the CDR3 is TGTGCCGGTCAGCACTCTGGGGCCAACGTCCTGACTTTC.

This rearrangement joins TRBV11-2 to TRBJ2-2, with 7 bases identical to TRBD2. Germline V gives CDR1 SGHAT, CDR2 FQNNGV. The J segment lost 1 base and the V segment lost 6 bases, leaving 8 bases of the junction unmatched. This CDR3 region has 16 residues. CDR3 in amino acids: CASSLGKRENTGELFF. CDR3 nucleotides: TGTGCCAGCAGTTTGGGGAAGCGGGAGAACACCGGGGAGCTGTTTTTT.

This clonotype was counted once. The J gene is TRBJ1-4, the V gene TRBV20-1, with D perhaps matching TRBD1 (5 bases). From germline, CDR1 is DFQATT and CDR2 SNEGSKA (reference sequence). Trimming took off 1 base at V and 7 bases at J, with 7 bases between the two ends. The CDR3 runs to 12 residues. This CDR3 reads CSARGGFEKLFF. As DNA, the CDR3 is TGCAGTGCTAGAGGGGGGTTTGAAAAACTGTTTTTT.

Here the CDR3 reads CAISVGVRSGNTIYF. The CDR3 DNA follows: TGTGCCATCAGTGTGGGGGTCCGCTCTGGAAACACCATATATTTT. The gene calls are TRBV10-3 and TRBJ1-3, with a possible D match to TRBD1 (5 bases). V lost 4 bases and J lost 0, with 10 bases in between. In germline, CDR1 is ENHRY, CDR2 SYGVKD. The CDR3 is 15 amino acids.

To note about this clonotype: At one of its ends the junction is not consistent with the germline gene, which may arise from a read error. The J gene is TRBJ2-2, the V gene TRBV2; TRBD1 aligns across 9 bases. The CDR3 sequence is 13 residues long. Germline V gives CDR1 SNHLY, CDR2 FYNNEI. This CDR3 is CASSSDRGGEQFF. CDR3 nucleotide sequence: TGTGCCAGCAGTTCGGACAGGGGTGGGGAGCAGTTTTTT.

This clonotype was counted ten times or more. This chain links TRBV11-2 with TRBJ1-4; 9 nucleotides agree with TRBD1. The ends lost 4 bases at V and 8 bases at J; junction bases unmatched: 8. Germline CDR1 SGHAT, CDR2 FQNNGV. The CDR3 has 15 residues. CDR3 in amino acids: CASSSMTGGNEKLFF. CDR3 coding DNA: TGTGCCAGCAGCTCTATGACAGGGGGAAACGAAAAACTGTTTTTT.

The sample holds many counts of this clonotype. The rearrangement links TRBV27 to TRBJ1-2; no definite D call. The CDR3 sequence is 12 residues long. Germline V gives CDR1 MNHEY, CDR2 SMNVEV (reference sequence). The germline V and J ends were trimmed by 3 bases and 10 bases, with 12 bases remaining between them. The CDR3 loop is CASSFGGLDYTF. The DNA of the CDR3 is TGTGCCAGCAGTTTTGGAGGGTTGGACTACACCTTC.

A word on this clonotype: Without the conserved terminal phenylalanine or tryptophan, this CDR3 likely stems from a read error. The DNA is left out, because the CDR3 cannot be placed on it with certainty; the CDR3 is given as TCRdb lists it. The genes are TRBV9 and TRBJ1-1. Counting both end residues, the CDR3 totals 9 amino acids. Germline V gene lookup returns CDR1 SGDLS and CDR2 YYNGEE. CDR3 region: CASSVTESS.

This clonotype showed up many times. The chain joins TRBV7-9 to TRBJ2-6; 9 positions agree with TRBD1. Unmatched junction bases numbered 6, after V lost 1 base and J lost 2 bases. The length of the CDR3 is 18 residues. Germline V gene sequence: CDR1 SEHNR, CDR2 FQNEAQ (reference sequence). CDR3: CASSLGTGAGAGANVLTF. The CDR3 bases are TGTGCCAGCAGCTTAGGGACAGGGGCTGGCGCTGGGGCCAACGTCCTGACTTTC.

This clonotype came up a few times. This chain connects TRBV29-1 to TRBJ1-1; D unresolved. This CDR3 region has 11 residues. The germline gives CDR1 SQVTM, CDR2 ANQGSEA. V dropped 3 bases and J dropped 4 bases, with 6 bases sitting between them. The CDR3 sequence: CSVDAGTEAFF. DNA for the CDR3: TGCAGCGTTGACGCTGGCACTGAAGCTTTCTTT.

This clonotype was counted ten times or more. The chain joins TRBV7-3 to TRBJ2-2; D gene uncertain. Trimming left V 1 base short and J 0 bases short, with 9 bases between. This CDR3 region has 16 residues. CDR1 SGHTA and CDR2 FQGTGA come from the germline V gene. CDR3 loop: CASSLNGRANTGELFF. Here the CDR3 DNA reads TGTGCCAGCAGCTTAAACGGCAGAGCGAACACCGGGGAGCTGTTTTTT. Full variable domain (remainder filled in from reference TRBV7-3 and TRBJ2-2): GAGVSQTPSNKVTEKGKYVELRCDPISGHTALYWYRQSLGQGPEFLIYFQGTGAADDSGLPNDRFFAVRPEGSVSTLKIQRTERGDSAVYLCASSLNGRANTGELFFGEGSRLTVL.

V gene TRBV10-3 combines with J gene TRBJ1-1; 7 bases align to TRBD1. The CDR3 spans 16 residues. Germline trimming cut 5 bases from V and 0 bases from J; bases unmatched to any gene: 9. Per germline, CDR1 ENHRY and CDR2 SYGVKD. CDR3 sequence: CAISYGQGVMNTEAFF. The CDR3 bases are TGTGCCATCAGTTACGGGCAGGGGGTAATGAACACTGAAGCTTTCTTT.

J is TRBJ1-5 and V is TRBV7-8; D gene uncertain. The CDR3 sequence is 8 residues long. From germline, CDR1 is SGHVS and CDR2 FQNEAQ. The CDR3 spells CPYQPQHF. CDR3 in DNA: TGTCCCTATCAGCCCCAGCATTTT.

CDR3 in DNA: TGTGCCAGCAGCTTAGTGCGACAGGGGGGCGATGGCTACACCTTC. This sequence encodes CASSLVRQGGDGYTF. The chain employs TRBV7-9 and TRBJ1-2; TRBD1 aligns across 9 bases. The CDR3 loop spans 15 amino acids. J was trimmed by 6 bases and V by 1 base; bases with no gene match: 6. The germline gives CDR1 SEHNR, CDR2 FQNEAQ (reference sequence).

As to this clonotype: This may be a read error, as it is one base from a much larger clone. The genes are TRBV20-1 and TRBJ2-7, with 8 bases matching TRBD1. This CDR3 is built from 15 residues. V lost 5 bases, J lost 3 bases, and 12 bases stayed unmatched. Germline V CDR1 and CDR2: DFQATT, SNEGSKA (reference sequence). CDR3 sequence (DNA): TGCAGTGCTTGGGAAAGACAGGGGACCCTCTACGAGCAGTACTTC. As protein: CSAWERQGTLYEQYF.